This T cell receptor beta chain comes out of a study of CD8 T cells in Susac syndrome. Trimming at V came to 5 bases and at J to 8 bases, leaving 8 bases not matched to a gene. The CDR3 sequence is 13 residues long. With random hexamers, reverse transcription was performed on about 0.5 to 1 ug of RNA. TCRdb itself ran the immunoSEQ multiplex PCR reads through MiXCR, one entry per CDR3 protein. The data show some 190,000 distinct CDR3 sequences, 93% seen once. The TCR comes from a human donor in good health. The rearrangement uses TRBV12-3 or TRBV12-4 and TRBJ1-1, with 7 bases identical to TRBD1. The sample was CD4+ T cells from PBMCs. CDR3 nucleotide sequence: TGTGCCAGCAGTCTATTACAGGGGAGGGAAGCTTTCTTT. Translated, it gives CASSLLQGREAFF.